A single sample gave rise to the 8 T cell receptor beta chains below, sequenced in a study of beta chain features in type 1 diabetes. Expressed TCRB transcripts were sequenced after all isolated RNA was converted to cDNA. TCRdb's copy holds only in-frame clones and misses some; the assay was immunoSEQ multiplex PCR. The repertoire holds 250,000 to 300,000 clones, with approximately 25% as singletons. What these receptors recognize is not known. Findings and caveats of the study: Type 1 diabetes patients had TCRB CDR3s that were shorter (moderately but significantly so) in all four CD4+ subsets.

Sequencing was performed on naive CD4+ T cells from blood. These receptors originate from a woman aged 25 to 39 with type 1 diabetes.

The V and J genes are TRBV5-1 and TRBJ1-2; D possibly corresponds to TRBD1 (6 bases). In germline, CDR1 is SGHRS, CDR2 YFSETQ. The CDR3 consists of 12 residues. V gave up 4 bases and J gave up 6 bases, with 10 bases separating them. CDR3 bases: TGCGCCAGCAGCCACGCAGGGGATGGCTACACCTTC. Protein: CASSHAGDGYTF.

This clone was found a few times. CDR3 nucleotide sequence: TGTGCCAGCAGAGACACGACAGGGGCCGATTATGGCTACACCTTC. Encoded protein: CASRDTTGADYGYTF. J is TRBJ1-2 and V is TRBV25-1; 8 positions match TRBD1. Trimming took 6 bases from V and 5 from J; bases not matched to a gene: 11. The CDR3 sequence is 15 residues long. From germline, CDR1 is MGHDK and CDR2 SYGVNS.

CDR3 sequence (DNA): TGTGCCAGCAGCCAAGACGTATCAGGGCTCTATGGCTACACCTTC. Amino acid sequence: CASSQDVSGLYGYTF. The V gene is TRBV4-2, the J gene TRBJ1-2; D may be TRBD1 (5 bases). This CDR3 region has 15 residues. Germline CDR1 is LGHNA and CDR2 is YNFKEQ. The V end was cut by 0 bases, the J end by 4 bases, with 12 bases between.

The chain links TRBV30 to TRBJ2-3, with 9 bases lining up with TRBD2. The CDR3 is 17 residues long. Trimming removed 2 bases from V and 2 bases from J; junction bases left unmatched: 11. Germline V gene data show CDR1 as GTSNPN and CDR2 as SVGIG (reference sequence). The CDR3 DNA follows: TGTGCCTGGAGTTCAGCGGGAGGTGGCCAGATCACAGATACGCAGTATTTT. Translated, it gives CAWSSAGGGQITDTQYF. Full variable domain (rest looked up from reference TRBV30 and TRBJ2-3): SQTIHQWPATLVQPVGSPLSLECTVEGTSNPNLYWYRQAAGRGLQLLFYSVGIGQISSEVPQNLSASRPQDRQFILSSKKLLLSDSGFYLCAWSSAGGGQITDTQYFGPGTRLTVL.

This clone was seen more than once but under ten times. The chain combines TRBV18 with TRBJ2-4, with a weak D call TRBD2 (5 bases). The V end was cut by 5 bases, the J end by 4 bases, with 12 bases between. The CDR3 is made up of 14 amino acids. CDR1 is KGHSH and CDR2 is LQKENI in the germline V gene. The CDR3 DNA reads TGTGCCAGCTCATCCGGGATGAGGAAAAACATTCAGTACTTC. This translates into CASSSGMRKNIQYF.

CDR3 DNA sequence: TGTGCCAGCAGTCCGGGACTAGTAGAAGAGACCCAGTACTTC. Amino acid sequence: CASSPGLVEETQYF. The chain combines TRBV11-2 with TRBJ2-5; 8 nucleotides agree with TRBD2. The CDR3 spans 14 residues. Germline CDR1 reads SGHAT; CDR2 reads FQNNGV. Trimming cost V 6 bases and J 3 bases; bases outside gene matches: 6.

The J gene is TRBJ2-7, the V gene TRBV30; possibly TRBD2 for D (5 bases). V shed 3 bases and J shed 3 bases, with 15 bases lying between them. CDR3 length equals 14 residues. CDR1 and CDR2 from the germline V gene are GTSNPN and SVGIG (reference sequence). Here the CDR3 reads CAWRPGSHLYEQYF. The CDR3 bases are TGTGCCTGGAGGCCGGGGTCGCACCTCTACGAGCAGTACTTC. The full variable domain, in which reference TRBV30 and TRBJ2-7 provide the parts outside the CDR3, is SQTIHQWPATLVQPVGSPLSLECTVEGTSNPNLYWYRQAAGRGLQLLFYSVGIGQISSEVPQNLSASRPQDRQFILSSKKLLLSDSGFYLCAWRPGSHLYEQYFGPGTRLTVT.

The chain has TRBV13 and TRBJ2-7, with TRBD1 matching 7 bases. Germline V gene sequence: CDR1 PRHDT, CDR2 FYEKMQ (reference sequence). The junction had 7 bases not matched to a gene; V was cut back by 5 bases and J by 3 bases. The CDR3 has 14 amino acids. CDR3 in DNA: TGTGCCAGCAGCGCACAGGGGACCCTCTACGAGCAGTACTTC. It translates to CASSAQGTLYEQYF.